This T cell receptor (beta chain) was identified during a study of T cell responses to AZD1222 COVID-19 vaccine. With regard to this clone: Its target is unknown.

Method: immunoSEQ multiplex PCR; TCRdb's copy keeps in-frame clones and lacks some. The sample carries under 150,000 clones, approximately 91% recorded once. Whole-study findings and limits: Targeting of unmutated variant regions was reportedly seen in nearly half of spike-specific TCRs. The donors showed a predominance of white British ancestry and of females, with possible underestimation of clonal diversity.

Germline CDR1 and CDR2: LNHDA and SQIVND (reference sequence). The CDR3 contains 15 residues. The J segment lost 3 bases and the V segment lost 4 bases, leaving 4 bases of the junction unmatched. This specimen consisted of peripheral blood, obtained 28 days after the second AZD1222 dose. The gene calls are TRBV19 and TRBJ1-4; 8 nucleotides agree with TRBD1. The TCR comes from an adult who received the AZD1222 COVID-19 vaccine. This chain's CDR3 is CASSTQGVANEKLFF. CDR3 sequence (DNA): TGTGCCAGTAGTACACAGGGGGTGGCTAATGAAAAACTGTTTTTT.